The entry below describes one T cell receptor (beta chain). As yet, its antigen is unknown. The same CDR3 arises from other DNA sequences in this sample as well. This sample stems from a study of vaccination effects on CD4 cells after COVID-19. The ends were cut back, 4 bases at V and 5 bases at J, with 5 bases in the middle. Germline V CDR1 and CDR2: LGHDT, YNNKEL (reference sequence). The CDR3 has 12 residues. The repertoire was sequenced with immunoSEQ multiplex PCR; TCRdb's copy has only in-frame clones and lacks some. This repertoire shows 84,000 or so clones, around four fifths found once; its top ten account for roughly 1.2%. ViraFEST expansion of antigen-specific CD4+ T cells with viral peptide pools preceded sequencing. Subsequent to 10 days of culture, CD4+ T cells were isolated. Of the BNT162b2 and mRNA-1273 vaccines, participants received two doses of one or the other.

The sequence was obtained from a human donor who received a COVID-19 vaccine. The V gene is TRBV3-1 (or the pseudogene TRBV3-2), the J gene TRBJ2-2, with D unresolved. The material sequenced was CD4+ T cells from PBMCs cultured with HCoV-OC43 spike peptides, taken after COVID-19 vaccination. Subset noted: HCoV-OC43 spike overlapping peptide pool stimulation. For the CDR3, the DNA is TGTGCCAGCAGCCGGGGAACCGGGGAGCTGTTTTTT. Translation: CASSRGTGELFF.